This passage covers 23 T cell receptor beta chains from one sample sequenced in a study of blood T cell repertoires in COVID-19. Assay: immunoSEQ multiplex PCR; the TCRdb copy retains only in-frame clones and omits some. The sample has fewer than 95,000 clones; around nine tenths are singletons. Material: peripheral blood. The receptors were sampled from a woman older than 75 with acute or convalescent COVID-19.

This rearrangement joins TRBV3-1 (or the pseudogene TRBV3-2) to TRBJ2-7; possible D gene TRBD2, 6 bases. V was shortened by 2 bases and J by 0 bases, with 11 bases between the two germline ends. CDR1 and CDR2 (germline): LGHDT, YNNKEL (reference sequence). There are 15 residues in the CDR3. The CDR3 here is CASSQSPSDSYEQYF. CDR3 bases: TGTGCCAGCAGCCAAAGCCCTAGCGACTCCTACGAGCAGTACTTC.

V and J are TRBV19 and TRBJ2-5; TRBD2 matches at 14 bases. V was clipped by 7 bases and J by 4 bases; unmatched bases: 8. This CDR3 has 16 amino acids. Germline-derived CDR1 and CDR2 are LNHDA and SQIVND (reference sequence). The CDR3 spells CASNAGLAGGGETQYF. The CDR3 DNA reads as TGTGCCAGTAACGCCGGACTAGCGGGAGGAGGAGAGACCCAGTACTTC.

The chain is built from TRBV7-2 and TRBJ1-6; D remains unclear. Trimming took 6 bases from V and 4 from J, leaving 10 bases between them. Germline CDR1 reads SGHTA; CDR2 reads FQGNSA. The length of the CDR3 is 14 residues. As DNA, the CDR3 is TGTGCCAGCAGTTACACCGGGTATAATTCACCCCTCCACTTT. This translates into CASSYTGYNSPLHF.

This chain connects TRBV19 to TRBJ1-1; D ambiguous. Germline CDR1 is LNHDA and CDR2 is SQIVND (reference sequence). V gave up 2 bases and J gave up 4 bases, with 11 bases separating them. The length of the CDR3 is 14 residues. The CDR3 bases are TGTGCCAGTAGTATACAGTCAGCGAGCACTGAAGCTTTCTTT. This codes for CASSIQSASTEAFF.

The J gene is TRBJ2-2, the V gene TRBV19; D is uncertain. The CDR3 contains 14 residues. The ends were cut back, 4 bases at V and 0 bases at J, with 6 bases in the middle. Germline V gives CDR1 LNHDA, CDR2 SQIVND (reference sequence). The DNA for the CDR3 is TGTGCCAGTAGTACCTATACGAACACCGGGGAGCTGTTTTTT. Translation: CASSTYTNTGELFF.

The V gene is TRBV6-5, the J gene TRBJ1-2, with 7 bases that match TRBD1. J gave up 7 bases and V 8 bases, and 10 bases lay outside the gene matches. The CDR3 is 13 residues long. Germline V gives CDR1 MNHEY, CDR2 SVGAGI. CDR3 sequence reads: CASGMVGTAGYTF. The CDR3 nucleotides are TGTGCCAGCGGAATGGTCGGGACAGCTGGCTACACCTTC.

This clone has only one observation. The chain has TRBV4-2 and TRBJ2-1, with TRBD2 identical over 12 bases. This CDR3 comprises 18 residues. The germline V gene encodes CDR1 LGHNA and CDR2 YNFKEQ. V trimming: 0 bases; J trimming: 9 bases; junction bases outside the gene matches: 12. The CDR3 nucleotides are TGTGCCAGCAGCCAAGAGGCTAGTGCTAGCGGGAGGGAGGGTGAGCAGTTCTTC. Translation gives CASSQEASASGREGEQFF.

This rearrangement joins TRBV6-5 to TRBJ2-1; a weak D match, TRBD2 (6 bases). Germline values: CDR1 MNHEY, CDR2 SVGAGI. This CDR3 spans 14 amino acids. V lost 9 bases to trimming and J lost 7 bases, with 19 bases between them. For the CDR3, the DNA is TGTGCCAGTTTCGGGAGTAAGAGTGTGAATGAGCAGTTCTTC. Encoded protein: CASFGSKSVNEQFF.

V is TRBV18 and J is TRBJ1-1; possibly TRBD1 for D (6 bases). Trimming took 5 bases from V and 0 from J, leaving 13 bases between them. The germline CDR1 and CDR2 sequences are KGHSH and LQKENI. This CDR3 is built from 15 residues. The DNA for the CDR3 is TGTGCCAGCTCAAGGACAGCTCTTATGAACACTGAAGCTTTCTTT. Residues: CASSRTALMNTEAFF.

The V call is TRBV11-1, the J call TRBJ2-2, with 12 bases lining up with TRBD2. Germline loops: CDR1 SGHAT, CDR2 FQDESV (reference sequence). With 6 bases clipped from V and 6 bases from J, the junction kept 5 bases outside the gene matches. CDR3 size: 15 residues. The CDR3 nucleotides are TGTGCCAGCAGTCCTAGCGGGAGGGAGGCCGGGGAGCTGTTTTTT. It codes for CASSPSGREAGELFF.

The V gene is TRBV18, the J gene TRBJ2-3, with D hard to call. Trimming took 0 bases from V and 4 from J, leaving 8 bases between them. CDR3 length: 14 residues. The V gene's germline CDR1 is KGHSH and CDR2 LQKENI. In DNA, the CDR3 is TGTGCCAGCTCACCACCGGCACAGCCAGATACGCAGTATTTT. Its protein product is CASSPPAQPDTQYF.

This clone was seen a single time. The rearrangement uses TRBV15 and TRBJ2-6, with D tentatively TRBD1 (6 bases). Germline V lookup: CDR1 LNHNV, CDR2 YYDKDF (reference sequence). The length of the CDR3 is 19 residues. The ends were cut back, 2 bases at V and 0 bases at J, with 17 bases in the middle. CDR3 protein: CATSRTGDNLRSGANVLTF. CDR3 DNA: TGTGCCACCAGCAGAACCGGGGACAATTTACGCTCTGGGGCCAACGTCCTGACTTTC.

The DNA for the CDR3 is TGTGCCAGCAGTTTGGCGGATTCCTCCTACGAGCAGTACTTC. Translated, it gives CASSLADSSYEQYF. The chain joins TRBV27 to TRBJ2-7; D remains ambiguous. CDR1 MNHEY and CDR2 SMNVEV come from the germline V gene (reference sequence). CDR3 length equals 14 residues. Trimming removed 3 bases from V and 0 bases from J, with 9 bases in between.

This chain links TRBV11-1 with TRBJ1-5; no reliable D call. The V gene's germline CDR1 is SGHAT and CDR2 FQDESV (reference sequence). Trimming shortened V by 5 bases and J by 3 bases, and 8 bases separated the two germline ends. This CDR3 spans 13 amino acids. The CDR3 DNA follows: TGTGCCAGCAGCCGACAAGCCAATCAGCCCCAGCATTTT. This translates into CASSRQANQPQHF. Filled out from reference TRBV11-1 and TRBJ1-5, the complete variable domain reads EAEVAQSPRYKITEKSQAVAFWCDPISGHATLYWYRQILGQGPELLVQFQDESVVDDSQLPKDRFSAERLKGVDSTLKIQPAELGDSAMYLCASSRQANQPQHFGDGTRLSIL.

The J gene is TRBJ2-1, the V gene TRBV4-2; D remains ambiguous. This CDR3 is 17 amino acids long. Per germline, CDR1 LGHNA and CDR2 YNFKEQ. V lost 0 bases and J lost 0, with 12 bases in between. CDR3 region: CASSQDSDLSSYNEQFF. The CDR3 region has the DNA TGTGCCAGCAGCCAAGATAGTGACTTAAGCTCCTACAATGAGCAGTTCTTC.

The chain joins TRBV6-6 to TRBJ2-5; D possibly corresponds to TRBD2 (6 bases). Germline assignment: CDR1 MNHNY and CDR2 SVGAGI (reference sequence). This CDR3 has 16 amino acids. Trimming took off 6 bases at V and 1 base at J, with 18 bases between the two ends. CDR3 region: CASRPLGGGSQETQYF. The CDR3 DNA sequence: TGTGCCAGCAGGCCTCTGGGGGGTGGGTCCCAAGAGACCCAGTACTTC.

This chain connects TRBV4-1 to TRBJ2-2; TRBD2 matches 9 bases. CDR3 size: 17 residues. V lost 1 base, J lost 6 bases, and 9 bases stayed unmatched. The germline V gene has CDR1 MGHRA and CDR2 YSYEKL. The CDR3 here is CASSQAPSGGFPGELFF. The CDR3 region has the DNA TGCGCCAGCAGCCAAGCCCCCAGCGGGGGGTTTCCCGGGGAGCTGTTTTTT.

This clone occurred once. This chain uses TRBV27 with TRBJ2-7; possible D gene TRBD1, 5 bases. Germline V gene sequence: CDR1 MNHEY, CDR2 SMNVEV (reference sequence). This CDR3 contains 13 residues. The V end was cut by 7 bases, the J end by 0 bases, with 10 bases between. The CDR3 reads CASMTVNSYEQYF. CDR3 bases: TGTGCCAGCATGACAGTAAACTCCTACGAGCAGTACTTC.

The DNA of the CDR3 is TGCGCCAGCAGCCCCGGTAAGCCCACAGATACGCAGTATTTT. This sequence encodes CASSPGKPTDTQYF. J is TRBJ2-3 and V is TRBV5-1; D remains ambiguous. This CDR3 is 14 amino acids long. The V end was cut by 4 bases, the J end by 2 bases, with 11 bases between. CDR1 and CDR2 from the germline V gene are SGHRS and YFSETQ.

The chain is built from TRBV6-2 or TRBV6-3 and TRBJ2-4; D is perhaps TRBD1 (6 bases). This CDR3 is built from 15 residues. Per the germline V gene, CDR1 is MNHEY and CDR2 is SVGEGT. V shed 4 bases and J shed 3 bases, with 13 bases lying between them. CDR3: CASSSLEGGKNIQYF. In nucleotides, the CDR3 is TGTGCCAGCAGTTCCCTTGAAGGGGGCAAAAACATTCAGTACTTC.

In DNA, the CDR3 is TGTGCCAGCAGCTTAGCGTCACCGAGAAACACCGGGGAGCTGTTTTTT. Translation gives CASSLASPRNTGELFF. V and J are TRBV7-9 and TRBJ2-2; no clear D. V lost 0 bases and J 2 bases, leaving 10 bases between the germline ends. Per germline, CDR1 SEHNR and CDR2 FQNEAQ (reference sequence). CDR3 size: 16 residues.

The chain is built from TRBV19 and TRBJ1-2; a weak D match, TRBD1 (5 bases). Trimming took 0 bases from V and 7 from J, leaving 12 bases between them. Germline V lookup: CDR1 LNHDA, CDR2 SQIVND (reference sequence). This CDR3 is built from 14 residues. CDR3 protein: CASSIEVNGGGYTF. The CDR3 DNA sequence: TGTGCCAGTAGTATAGAAGTCAACGGGGGTGGCTACACCTTC.

This rearrangement joins TRBV15 to TRBJ1-4; possible D gene TRBD1, 5 bases. The germline V gene encodes CDR1 LNHNV and CDR2 YYDKDF (reference sequence). V dropped 0 bases and J dropped 8 bases, with 16 bases sitting between them. This CDR3 comprises 16 residues. Here the CDR3 DNA reads TGTGCCACCAGCAGAGATCGAGGGAGGGGAGAAGAAAAACTGTTTTTT. Amino acid sequence: CATSRDRGRGEEKLFF.